This paragraph reports one T cell receptor beta chain. The repertoire was sequenced with immunoSEQ multiplex PCR; TCRdb's copy has only in-frame clones and lacks some. Here the sample spans 270,000 or so clones, more than 75% being singletons. The data are from a study of blood T cell repertoires in COVID-19. On the study more broadly: Sources were T cells, B-cell-depleted T cells, or PBMCs; the material itself was cDNA or gDNA.

V was pared by 4 bases and J by 9 bases, with 18 bases of the junction left unmatched. CDR1 GTSNPN and CDR2 SVGIG come from the germline V gene (reference sequence). The CDR3 covers 16 residues. Those who participated ranged in age from roughly 18 to 90 years and resided in around 22 US areas. Categorization into cohorts depended on clinical history that participants reported. The sequence was obtained from a woman aged 35 to 49 with acute COVID-19. The rearrangement links TRBV30 to TRBJ2-1; TRBD2 aligns across 7 bases. The sequencing input was PBMCs or T cells enriched from blood (not recorded which). The CDR3 protein is CAWMGLEGGSSVEQFF. In DNA form, the CDR3 reads TGTGCCTGGATGGGGCTTGAGGGCGGGAGTTCGGTTGAGCAGTTCTTC.